The entry below gives a single TCR beta chain sequence along with its context. The protocol was immunoSEQ multiplex PCR, while the TCRdb copy is restricted to in-frame clones and leaves out a portion. Among hundreds of thousands of clones listed, 70% to 90% were seen once. The data belong to a study of blood T cell repertoires in COVID-19. The CDR3 has 15 residues. With 6 bases clipped from V and 4 bases from J, the junction kept 8 bases outside the gene matches. Germline lookup yields CDR1 LGHDT and CDR2 YNNKEL (reference sequence). The sequence was collected from a woman between 40 and 55 years old with acute COVID-19. The sequencing input was PBMCs or T cells enriched from blood (not recorded which). This chain connects TRBV3-1 (or the pseudogene TRBV3-2) to TRBJ2-1; 8 bases align to TRBD2. CDR3 region: CASSEELAGYNEQFF. The DNA for the CDR3 is TGTGCCAGCAGTGAGGAGCTAGCGGGTTACAATGAGCAGTTCTTC.